At least ten counts were recorded for the clone carrying this T cell receptor beta chain. Germline CDR1 and CDR2: SGHRS and YFSETQ. V lost 4 bases and J 0 bases, leaving 14 bases between the germline ends. This CDR3 contains 16 residues. Sample-barcoded 5' priming and a J-beta primer mix drove a second PCR of roughly 6 to 12 cycles. In TCRdb, the 5' RACE reads were re-called with MiXCR into one record per CDR3 protein. Seen here are over 1.5 million distinct CDR3 sequences, 49% observed once, and the top ten hold approximately 2.1%. The data stem from a study of blood T cells in healthy people across ages.

The sample comprised blood. The clonotype originates from a woman in her forties in good health. V is TRBV5-1 and J is TRBJ2-1; possible D gene TRBD2, 6 bases. In DNA form, the CDR3 reads TGCGCCAGCAGCCTCGGACGGGGGAGCTCCTACAATGAGCAGTTCTTC. The encoded protein is CASSLGRGSSYNEQFF.